Each of the 31 T cell receptor beta chains below was sequenced from the same sample in a study of CD8+ T cells in alopecia areata. Treatment of the sample: oral pan-JAK inhibitor, 5-10 mg twice daily. Extracted from the samples, RNA was reverse transcribed into cDNA to serve as the sequencing template. Generated by immunoSEQ multiplex PCR, the TCRdb table keeps only in-frame clones and is missing some. Among about 120,000 clones listed, about half were seen once. The source material was CD4+ T cells sorted from blood, sampled at week 4, from a patient treated with tofacitinib. The receptors here all came from a human donor with alopecia areata.

J is TRBJ2-1 and V is TRBV29-1; D is undetermined. Germline V gives CDR1 SQVTM, CDR2 ANQGSEA. Trimming left V 3 bases short and J 11 bases short, with 8 bases between. This CDR3 contains 10 residues. The CDR3 DNA sequence: TGCAGCGTTGATACTACCCAGCAGTTCTTC. This encodes CSVDTTQQFF.

V gene TRBV15 combines with J gene TRBJ1-2; possibly TRBD1 for D (6 bases). Between the trimmed V and J ends, which lost 0 bases and 7 bases, there was a span of 15 bases. CDR3 length equals 15 residues. Germline values: CDR1 LNHNV, CDR2 YYDKDF (reference sequence). In nucleotides, the CDR3 is TGTGCCACCAGCAGAGATTCACAGGGAATTGGTGGCTACACCTTC. It is translated as CATSRDSQGIGGYTF.

The chain uses TRBV30 and TRBJ2-4; TRBD2 aligns across 12 bases. The CDR3 totals 14 residues. The germline V gene has CDR1 GTSNPN and CDR2 SVGIG (reference sequence). V trimming: 0 bases; J trimming: 9 bases; junction bases outside the gene matches: 3. The CDR3 DNA reads TGTGCCTGGAGTGTACTAGCGGGGGGCGGCATTCAGTACTTC. The encoded protein is CAWSVLAGGGIQYF.

V and J are TRBV5-5 and TRBJ1-6; tentatively, D is TRBD1 (5 bases). Trimming pared 2 bases from V and 7 bases from J, leaving 10 bases between. CDR3 length: 14 residues. Germline CDR1 reads SGHKS; CDR2 reads YYEKEE (reference sequence). CDR3 nucleotides: TGTGCCAGCAGCTTCCGGGACGCCAATTCACCCCTCCACTTT. Protein product: CASSFRDANSPLHF.

The chain is built from TRBV29-1 and TRBJ2-7; D gene unclear. Germline V gives CDR1 SQVTM, CDR2 ANQGSEA. This CDR3 region has 12 residues. With 8 bases removed from V and 3 bases from J, the gap between germline ends came to 14 bases. The DNA for the CDR3 is TGCAGCTGTGGCAGGAGTGACTACGAGCAGTACTTC. This translates into CSCGRSDYEQYF.

V and J are TRBV4-1 and TRBJ1-5; no reliable D call. Between the trimmed V and J ends, which lost 0 bases and 5 bases, there was a span of 11 bases. This CDR3 region has 15 residues. Germline CDR1 is MGHRA and CDR2 is YSYEKL. CDR3 in amino acids: CASSQDVTPDQPQHF. The DNA for the CDR3 is TGCGCCAGCAGCCAAGATGTCACACCCGATCAGCCCCAGCATTTT.

This clone was detected only a few times. The chain couples TRBV11-2 to TRBJ2-7; 7 nucleotides agree with TRBD1. The germline gives CDR1 SGHAT, CDR2 FQNNGV. The ends lost 5 bases at V and 1 base at J; junction bases unmatched: 5. This CDR3 spans 14 amino acids. The chain's CDR3 is CASSIMTGSYEQYF. The CDR3 region has the DNA TGTGCCAGCAGCATTATGACAGGGTCCTACGAGCAGTACTTC.

The chain is built from TRBV29-1 and TRBJ1-4; 10 bases are a match to TRBD1. The CDR3 is 14 amino acids. After removal of 0 bases from V and 7 bases from J, the junction contained 2 bases not matched to a gene. In germline, CDR1 is SQVTM, CDR2 ANQGSEA. CDR3 loop: CSVEEDRGSEKLFF. The CDR3 DNA is TGCAGCGTTGAAGAGGACAGGGGGAGTGAAAAACTGTTTTTT.

The rearrangement joins TRBV19 to TRBJ2-7; D remains unclear. Trimming pared 5 bases from V and 4 bases from J, leaving 6 bases between. The germline V gene encodes CDR1 LNHDA and CDR2 SQIVND (reference sequence). This CDR3 has 11 amino acids. The CDR3 DNA follows: TGTGCCAGTAGTGGCGCGTACGAGCAGTACTTC. Amino acids: CASSGAYEQYF.

V gene TRBV19 combines with J gene TRBJ2-3; the match to TRBD1 covers 7 bases. The CDR3 has 13 amino acids. Per the germline V gene, CDR1 is LNHDA and CDR2 is SQIVND (reference sequence). Trimming at V came to 11 bases and at J to 2 bases, leaving 7 bases not matched to a gene. CDR3 bases: TGTGCCCTTAGCACAGGGGACACAGATACGCAGTATTTT. This gives the protein CALSTGDTDTQYF.

The rearrangement links TRBV27 to TRBJ2-7, with TRBD2 matching over 11 bases. CDR1 is MNHEY, CDR2 SMNVEV, per germline (reference sequence). The CDR3 runs to 17 residues. V gave up 6 bases and J gave up 0 bases; unmatched junction bases: 10. CDR3 sequence reads: CASSLTPLAGASYEQYF. The CDR3 DNA reads TGTGCCAGCAGCCTCACCCCACTAGCGGGAGCCTCCTACGAGCAGTACTTC.

The gene calls are TRBV2 and TRBJ2-2, with 7 nucleotides matching TRBD2. Germline assignment: CDR1 SNHLY and CDR2 FYNNEI. This CDR3 has 16 amino acids. Trimming took 5 bases from V and 6 from J; bases not matched to a gene: 12. DNA for the CDR3: TGTGCCAGCAGTTTCGGACTAGTCTTACCACCCGGGGAGCTGTTTTTT. It encodes CASSFGLVLPPGELFF. The full variable domain, rest sourced from reference TRBV2 and TRBJ2-2, is EPEVTQTPSHQVTQMGQEVILRCVPISNHLYFYWYRQILGQKVEFLVSFYNNEISEKSEIFDDQFSVERPDGSNFTLKIRSTKLEDSAMYFCASSFGLVLPPGELFFGEGSRLTVL.

The rearrangement joins TRBV5-1 to TRBJ1-5, with D maybe TRBD1 (6 bases). Trimming cost V 0 bases and J 3 bases, with 10 bases left between them. This CDR3 has 15 residues. Germline V CDR1 and CDR2: SGHRS, YFSETQ. CDR3 nucleotide sequence: TGCGCCAGCAGCTTGGGATCAGGGGTCAATCAGCCCCAGCATTTT. Translating it yields CASSLGSGVNQPQHF.

This chain joins TRBV4-1 and TRBJ2-3, with 8 nucleotides matching TRBD2. The CDR3 loop spans 21 amino acids. Losses at the gene ends were 0 bases for V and 3 bases for J; bases not matched to a gene: 20. Germline loops: CDR1 MGHRA, CDR2 YSYEKL. The CDR3 DNA reads TGCGCCAGCAGCCAAGATTACCGCGGGGGGCTAACCTCCGAGTTGACAGATACGCAGTATTTT. It specifies CASSQDYRGGLTSELTDTQYF.

The chain carries TRBV10-3 and TRBJ2-1; 11 positions agree with TRBD2. The germline CDR1 and CDR2 sequences are ENHRY and SYGVKD. This CDR3 contains 14 residues. Trimming took 6 bases from V and 9 from J; bases not matched to a gene: 7. The CDR3, as DNA: TGTGCCATCAGGAGTAGCGGGGGGGATGGTGAGCAGTTCTTC. Translated, it gives CAIRSSGGDGEQFF.

This clone came up a few times. The chain is built from TRBV29-1 and TRBJ2-3; D call uncertain. The CDR3 totals 11 residues. V was clipped by 6 bases and J by 2 bases, with 6 bases between them. CDR1 and CDR2 from the germline V gene are SQVTM and ANQGSEA. CDR3 nucleotide sequence: TGCAGCGTCCCCCTCACAGATACGCAGTATTTT. Protein: CSVPLTDTQYF.

Comments on this clone: Other nucleotide sequences from this sample produce the same CDR3. The genes are TRBV30 and TRBJ1-2; 8 bases align to TRBD1. The CDR3 length is 14 residues. V lost 1 base to trimming and J lost 4 bases; unmatched junction nucleotides: 5. Germline CDR1 is GTSNPN and CDR2 is SVGIG (reference sequence). Here the CDR3 DNA reads TGTGCCTGGAGTGAGGACAGGGTTGTCTATGGCTACACCTTC. Protein product: CAWSEDRVVYGYTF.

The chain links TRBV29-1 to TRBJ2-7, with D perhaps TRBD2 (6 bases). The length of the CDR3 is 11 residues. V lost 4 bases and J 3 bases, leaving 7 bases between the germline ends. In germline, CDR1 is SQVTM, CDR2 ANQGSEA. CDR3 residues: CSVVEGYEQYF. DNA for the CDR3: TGCAGCGTTGTGGAGGGCTACGAGCAGTACTTC.

This clone was seen only a few times. The rearrangement links TRBV7-8 to TRBJ1-4; TRBD1 matches 7 bases. The CDR3 covers 15 residues. The trim removed 3 bases at V and 7 bases at J, leaving 8 bases unmatched. Germline-derived CDR1 and CDR2 are SGHVS and FQNEAQ. In DNA, the CDR3 is TGTGCCAGCAGCTTGGAGGGGGCGAGACGTGAAAAACTGTTTTTT. This codes for CASSLEGARREKLFF.

The chain uses TRBV2 and TRBJ2-7; 9 bases are a match to TRBD1. With V trimmed by 5 bases and J by 3 bases, 5 bases remained unmatched. CDR1 is SNHLY, CDR2 FYNNEI, per germline. The CDR3 runs 14 residues. In DNA form, the CDR3 reads TGTGCCAGCAGTAGACAGGGGGGATTCTACGAGCAGTACTTC. Translating gives CASSRQGGFYEQYF.

The rearrangement uses TRBV6-1 and TRBJ2-1; D unresolved. The V and J ends lost 2 bases and 2 bases respectively, with 7 bases between them. The CDR3 runs 14 residues. The V gene's germline CDR1 is MNHNS and CDR2 SASEGT. The CDR3 bases are TGTGCCAGCAGTGAATGGGCGGCCTACAATGAGCAGTTCTTC. Amino acid sequence: CASSEWAAYNEQFF.

The chain is built from TRBV7-6 and TRBJ2-7, with 9 positions matching TRBD2. V dropped 3 bases and J dropped 4; count of bases not matched to a gene: 4. The CDR3 has 14 amino acids. Germline assignment: CDR1 SGHVS and CDR2 FNYEAQ. Here the CDR3 reads CASSLISGGYEQYF. CDR3 nucleotide sequence: TGTGCCAGCAGCTTGATTAGCGGGGGTTACGAGCAGTACTTC.

This chain connects TRBV29-1 to TRBJ1-2; D perhaps matches TRBD1 (5 bases). This CDR3 has 12 amino acids. V was trimmed by 3 bases and J by 5 bases, leaving 10 bases between them. The V gene's germline CDR1 is SQVTM and CDR2 ANQGSEA. The CDR3 sequence is CSVDKDRYGYTF. CDR3 sequence (DNA): TGCAGCGTTGATAAAGACAGATATGGCTACACCTTC.

This chain connects TRBV5-1 to TRBJ2-3, with 7 bases matching TRBD2. Germline V gene lookup returns CDR1 SGHRS and CDR2 YFSETQ. The CDR3 sequence is 14 residues long. With 4 bases clipped from V and 6 bases from J, the junction kept 8 bases outside the gene matches. In DNA form, the CDR3 reads TGCGCCAGCAGCGGGGACTATTTTACGGATACGCAGTATTTT. Its protein product is CASSGDYFTDTQYF.

This clone turned up a few times. The V call is TRBV11-2, the J call TRBJ1-2; D is uncertain. V shed 0 bases and J shed 0 bases, with 5 bases lying between them. The CDR3 length is 14 residues. From germline, CDR1 is SGHAT and CDR2 FQNNGV. The CDR3 sequence is CASSLDPTNYGYTF. For the CDR3, the DNA is TGTGCCAGCAGCTTAGATCCCACTAACTATGGCTACACCTTC.

The rearrangement uses TRBV4-2 and TRBJ1-1; no clear D gene. The length of the CDR3 is 14 residues. Germline assignment: CDR1 LGHNA and CDR2 YNFKEQ. V was clipped by 0 bases and J by 1 base, with 6 bases between them. The CDR3 region is CASSQDPGNTEAFF. CDR3 bases: TGTGCCAGCAGCCAAGATCCAGGGAACACTGAAGCTTTCTTT.

This clone appeared a few times. The CDR3 here is CSVGLYNEQFF. CDR3 DNA: TGCAGCGTTGGCCTCTACAATGAGCAGTTCTTC. This chain joins TRBV29-1 and TRBJ2-1; D not certain. The germline V gene encodes CDR1 SQVTM and CDR2 ANQGSEA. This CDR3 contains 11 residues. V was pared by 4 bases and J by 3 bases, with 4 bases between.

This clone was seen more than once but under ten times. The chain combines TRBV30 with TRBJ2-7; D gene unclear. Trimming pared 6 bases from V and 2 bases from J, leaving 11 bases between. The CDR3 totals 12 residues. Germline V gene sequence: CDR1 GTSNPN, CDR2 SVGIG (reference sequence). Written as DNA, the CDR3 is TGTGCCTGTATGACCGGCCCCTACGAGCAGTACTTC. It encodes CACMTGPYEQYF.

The chain has TRBV19 and TRBJ2-1; TRBD2 matches at 7 bases. Germline CDR1 reads LNHDA; CDR2 reads SQIVND (reference sequence). The V gene end was trimmed by 6 bases and the J gene end by 9 bases; junction bases not matched to a gene: 11. The CDR3 contains 14 residues. CDR3 region: CASRTGAGVGEQFF. Written as DNA, the CDR3 is TGTGCCAGTAGAACAGGTGCGGGGGTTGGTGAGCAGTTCTTC. The full variable domain, rest sourced from reference TRBV19 and TRBJ2-1, is DGGITQSPKYLFRKEGQNVTLSCEQNLNHDAMYWYRQDPGQGLRLIYYSQIVNDFQKGDIAEGYSVSREKKESFPLTVTSAQKNPTAFYLCASRTGAGVGEQFFGPGTRLTVL.

This chain links TRBV2 with TRBJ2-6; D is unclear. Germline V gene sequence: CDR1 SNHLY, CDR2 FYNNEI. V dropped 7 bases and J dropped 6 bases, with 7 bases sitting between them. This CDR3 is 12 amino acids long. CDR3: CASTPEANVLTF. The CDR3 bases are TGTGCCAGCACCCCAGAGGCCAACGTCCTGACTTTC.

This clone showed up just a few times. This chain uses TRBV30 with TRBJ1-5; a possible D gene is TRBD1 (5 bases). This CDR3 spans 13 amino acids. V dropped 0 bases and J dropped 7 bases, with 10 bases sitting between them. Germline loops: CDR1 GTSNPN, CDR2 SVGIG (reference sequence). CDR3 DNA: TGTGCCTGGAGTGTAGGGGACTTCCAGCCCCAGCATTTT. Its translation is CAWSVGDFQPQHF.